This T cell receptor beta chain was observed in a study of identical twins' blood T cells. The CDR3 extends over 14 amino acids. Trimming took off 0 bases at V and 3 bases at J, with 8 bases between the two ends. Germline lookup yields CDR1 SGDLS and CDR2 YYNGEE. TCRdb processed the 5' RACE reads anew with MiXCR; each CDR3 protein has one entry. The sample has a few hundred thousand distinct CDR3 sequences; roughly 30% are singletons. This clonotype has a handful of counts. The sample was PBMCs. The sequence was obtained from a woman aged 18-55 years in good health. This rearrangement joins TRBV9 to TRBJ2-3; tentative D call: TRBD1 (5 bases). The CDR3 reads CASSVAQGTDTQYF. CDR3 nucleotide sequence: TGTGCCAGCAGCGTAGCCCAGGGAACAGATACGCAGTATTTT.